This entry lists 5 T cell receptor beta chains sequenced from one sample in a study of cytomegalovirus exposure and HLA in healthy donors. PCR primers comprised 60 Vbeta and 13 Jbeta primers. The table came from immunoSEQ multiplex PCR; TCRdb's copy has only in-frame clones and leaves some out. The data hold about 180,000 clones, with around 77% observed a single time. Sequenced: PBMCs. The origin of the receptors is a woman aged 25 to 39 in good health and CMV-seronegative.

This clone showed up just once. The genes are TRBV27 and TRBJ1-2; 8 bases map to TRBD1. Germline CDR1 MNHEY, CDR2 SMNVEV (reference sequence). This CDR3 has 15 amino acids. J was trimmed by 4 bases and V by 4 bases; bases with no gene match: 8. CDR3 bases: TGTGCCAGCAGTTGGGGACAGGTCTCGCCCTATGGCTACACCTTC. This codes for CASSWGQVSPYGYTF.

In this sample, this clone turned up a few times. This chain uses TRBV19 with TRBJ1-4, with 8 nucleotides matching TRBD1. V was pared by 8 bases and J by 0 bases, with 14 bases of the junction left unmatched. The CDR3 has 18 amino acids. Germline V lookup: CDR1 LNHDA, CDR2 SQIVND (reference sequence). In nucleotides, the CDR3 is TGTGCCAGTTGTCCGCCCGGGACAGGTATAGCAACTAATGAAAAACTGTTTTTT. Its protein product is CASCPPGTGIATNEKLFF.

The CDR3 bases are TGTGCCAGCAGTTCACAGGGATGGAGCTCCTATAATTCACCCCTCCACTTT. Amino acids: CASSSQGWSSYNSPLHF. The chain has TRBV27 and TRBJ1-6; a possible D gene is TRBD1 (6 bases). Germline V CDR1 and CDR2: MNHEY, SMNVEV (reference sequence). V gave up 4 bases and J gave up 0 bases, with 13 bases separating them. The CDR3 covers 17 residues.

The chain has TRBV18 and TRBJ2-2, with D perhaps matching TRBD1 (6 bases). CDR3 length equals 16 residues. Germline V lookup: CDR1 KGHSH, CDR2 LQKENI. V was trimmed by 3 bases and J by 0 bases, leaving 11 bases between them. This chain's CDR3 is CASSPPTGANTGELFF. CDR3 DNA sequence: TGTGCCAGCTCACCCCCGACAGGAGCGAACACCGGGGAGCTGTTTTTT. The variable domain in full, with the rest retrieved from reference TRBV18 and TRBJ2-2, is NAGVMQNPRHLVRRRGQEARLRCSPMKGHSHVYWYRQLPEEGLKFMVYLQKENIIDESGMPKERFSAEFPKEGPSILRIQQVVRGDSAAYFCASSPPTGANTGELFFGEGSRLTVL.

The rearrangement links TRBV9 to TRBJ1-2; D remains unclear. V was clipped by 0 bases and J by 7 bases, with 19 bases between them. In germline, CDR1 is SGDLS, CDR2 YYNGEE. The CDR3 has 16 residues. DNA for the CDR3: TGTGCCAGCAGCGTAGCCGAAGAGGCGGCCCTAGGTGGCTACACCTTC. This gives the protein CASSVAEEAALGGYTF.